The entry below gives a single T cell receptor beta chain sequence along with its context. This clonotype has at least ten counts. What this receptor recognizes is not known. One base away there is no much larger clone; base qualities are not given. TCR beta CDR3 regions were amplified from RNA transcripts. The TCR CDR3 was subjected to a first round of RT-PCR using the HTBI primer set and the Qiagen OneStep RT-PCR kit. A second multiplex PCR round built the libraries, followed by size selection and purification. Paired-end sequencing of the libraries was performed with 100 bp reads on an Illumina HiSeq2000. In the paper's pipeline: SOAPnuke was used to process the raw data, with reads discarded if the reads contained adapters or uncalled bases, had a mean Phred below 15, or lacked an exact constant-primer or identifier match. COPE v1.2.5 was used to merge high-quality paired reads, and clonotypes were defined as unique nucleotide sequences. MiTCR v1.1 was used to align the clonotypes against IMGT TRBV, TRBD and TRBJ reference segments. Only V-J combinations with frequency above 0.0001, covering about 99% of repertoires, were analysed. The TCS score was defined as the ratio of F50 (clonal expansion) to E x V (chaos), calculated using BLOSUM62-based TCRdist between CDR3 peptides within each V-J. Welch's t-statistics and random forest reduced roughly 530 V-J features to under 15, which were used in a naive Bayes classifier (R e1071). Starting from the raw public reads, TCRdb applied fastp trimming at Q25, assembled clones with MiXCR and retained in-frame beta chains. Each CDR3 protein appears once, grouped with its most common genes and DNA. The V and J calls and clone size come from TCRdb's table, not from the authors' own analysis. Here the sample has fewer than 850,000 distinct CDR3 sequences; 17% occur a single time. 15% to 18% of the sample rests with the top ten.

Graves' hyperthyroidism was defined as stable when no progression to ophthalmopathy occurred over 18 months of follow-up. Hyperthyroidism patients were newly diagnosed, had a disease duration of under 2 months, and were aged 18 to 65 years. Any patient with an uncontrolled infection, another autoimmune disease, pregnancy or lactation was excluded. Diagnoses relied on clinical symptoms, serum thyroxine and TRAb, thyroid ultrasound and orbital computed tomography. PBMCs were separated from approximately 10 ml of fresh peripheral blood using Ficoll-Paque density gradient centrifugation. Trizol reagent was used to extract total RNA, and RNA quality was then checked on an Agilent 2100 Bioanalyzer. The data were obtained in a study of T cells in Graves' hyperthyroidism and ophthalmopathy (dated by TCRdb to the late 2010s). Regarding the complete study: Peripheral blood samples were taken at initial diagnosis, before any treatment was given. To identify distinguishing TCR V-J signatures, a discovery cohort of 100 patients was used, comprising some 45 with Graves' ophthalmopathy and approximately 58 with stable Graves' hyperthyroidism. Whether ophthalmopathy could be predicted prospectively was tested in an independent validation cohort made up of roughly 19 hyperthyroidism patients plus 17 patients who later progressed to ophthalmopathy. The approximately 95 discovery patients were divided at random into training and test sets in a 7:3 ratio. Thyroid tissue and blood T-cell repertoires from about six Graves' hyperthyroidism patients were also compared in the study. After blood sampling, hyperthyroidism patients were treated with methimazole at a starting dose of 30 mg daily, and ophthalmopathy patients were treated with high-dose intravenous methylprednisolone. The paper describes TCR Vbeta CDR3 sequencing of around 140 peripheral blood samples, made up of roughly 40 ophthalmopathy patients, 70 to 75 hyperthyroidism patients and about 17 progressor patients.

Study-wide conclusions, independent of this receptor: In validation, the model predicted progression to ophthalmopathy a median of around six months before onset, with 70% to 71% sensitivity and roughly 79% specificity. No statistical method was used to fix the sample size in advance, and group allocation was not hidden from the investigators. In cross-validation, a model built on a 13 V-J signature told ophthalmopathy apart from stable hyperthyroidism with approximately 90% sensitivity and roughly 82% specificity, and in testing the same model reached 80%/75%. Blood samples also contained most of the expanded thyroid clonotypes (frequency above 0.001), which suggests that blood repertoires may reflect thyroid immune responses.

V trim: 6 bases; J trim: 4 bases; unmatched bases: 4. CDR1 and CDR2, looked up from the germline V gene, are MNHNS and SASEGT. Its CDR3 holds 13 amino acids, cysteine through phenylalanine. Of all the DNA, just the CDR3 is kept, 39 bases in frame from base 1. The TCR originated in a man aged 50 or older with Graves' hyperthyroidism. The sequence joins TRBV6-1 to TRBJ2-7, with 9 central nucleotides matching TRBD1. Sequenced sample: blood. This receptor has the CDR3 CASRRDRAYEQYF. Read as DNA, the sequence is TGTGCCAGCAGACGGGACAGGGCGTACGAGCAGTACTTC.